This T cell receptor (beta chain) was found in a study of graft-versus-host responses after intestinal transplantation. Study details: Multivisceral, liver-intestinal, or isolated intestinal grafts went to recipients. Uniformly, recipients were administered anti-thymocyte globulin induction with subsequent tacrolimus and steroids for three to four years. Study observations and caveats: GvH clones were found in recipient marrow; some appeared first in ileum or blood. An association linked early post-transplant HvG declines with peak circulating GvH clone levels.

Investigators plated approximately 200,000 CFSE-labeled responder cells together with approximately 200,000 irradiated stimulator cells labeled with violet dye. This clone was observed a few times. Generated by immunoSEQ multiplex PCR, the TCRdb table keeps only in-frame clones and is missing some. There are about 22,000 clones in the sample; over 40% occur only once, and over 1.5% lies in the top ten. Germline CDR1 and CDR2: MNHEY and SMNVEV (reference sequence). The CDR3 runs 19 residues. Unmatched junction bases numbered 14, after V lost 6 bases and J lost 2 bases. The sequencing used alloreactive CD8+ T cells from a mixed lymphocyte reaction culture, collected before intestinal transplant. Subset described: CFSE-low proliferating T cells sorted from approximately 6-day pre-transplant mixed lymphocyte reaction (GvH or HvG direction). This rearrangement joins TRBV27 to TRBJ2-4; 12 positions match TRBD2. The receptor was isolated from a human patient who received an intestinal transplant. In DNA form, the CDR3 reads TGTGCCAGCAGAGCCCGGGGGACTAGCGGGTTGAGGTCCAAAAACATTCAGTACTTC. The encoded protein is CASRARGTSGLRSKNIQYF.